This T cell receptor beta chain comes out of a study of T cells after yellow fever vaccination. Study findings and constraints: Repertoires sorted by FACS could include abundant clonotypes that are contaminants from the bulk population. On re-exposure, the response was weaker but peaked faster, at day 5 versus 15. Post-booster repertoires again held most primary-vaccination clones (approximately 96% CD4, 85% to 90% CD8).

Trimming pared 2 bases from V and 7 bases from J, leaving 12 bases between. CDR3 length: 14 residues. CDR1 and CDR2 from the germline V gene are ENHRY and SYGVKD. It was through 5'RACE template switching that TCR cDNA was made, with a universal primer site and UMIs added. One entry per CDR3 protein, called by TCRdb with MiXCR from the 5' RACE reads. The sample includes a few hundred thousand distinct CDR3 sequences, about 3.7% seen only once; the top ten take about 20%. This clonotype was counted at least ten times. Antigen: not known. The specimen was PBMCs, collected 15 days after the yellow fever booster vaccination. The sequence came from a young man who received the YFV17D yellow fever vaccine. The chain combines TRBV10-3 with TRBJ1-5; maybe TRBD1 (6 bases). DNA of the CDR3: TGTGCCATCAGTGAGAGACAGGATCGACAGCCCCAGCATTTT. Its translation: CAISERQDRQPQHF.